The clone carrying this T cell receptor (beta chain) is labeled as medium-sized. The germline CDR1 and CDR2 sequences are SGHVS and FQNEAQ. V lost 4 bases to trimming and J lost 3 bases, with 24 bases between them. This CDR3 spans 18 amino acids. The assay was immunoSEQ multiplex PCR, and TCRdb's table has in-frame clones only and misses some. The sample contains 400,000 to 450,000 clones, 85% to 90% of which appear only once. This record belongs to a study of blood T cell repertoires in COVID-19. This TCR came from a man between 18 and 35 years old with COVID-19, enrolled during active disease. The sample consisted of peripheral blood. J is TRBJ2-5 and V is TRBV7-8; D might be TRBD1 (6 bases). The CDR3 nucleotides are TGTGCCAGCAGCTCGACCCGGGCCCCAGGGGAAGAGAAAGAGACCCAGTACTTC. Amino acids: CASSSTRAPGEEKETQYF.